Reported below is one TCR beta chain. These data belong to a study of OX40 agonist ivuxolimab in advanced cancers. Some clones are missing from TCRdb's copy, which holds only in-frame ones; the method was immunoSEQ multiplex PCR. The sample includes roughly 60,000 clones, 85% seen only once; the top ten take 3% to 4.5%. The CDR3 contains 16 residues. After removal of 1 base from V and 4 bases from J, the junction contained 5 bases not matched to a gene. Per germline, CDR1 MGHRA and CDR2 YSYEKL. The specimen comprised CD4+ or CD8+ T cells sorted from blood, sampled in a trial of the OX40 agonist ivuxolimab. The source of this sequence is an adult with an advanced solid tumor such as melanoma, head and neck, liver or kidney cancer. The gene calls are TRBV4-1 and TRBJ2-1; 9 bases align to TRBD2. For the CDR3, the DNA is TGCGCCAGCAGCCAAGGTTGGACTAGCGAATACAATGAGCAGTTCTTC. Translating gives CASSQGWTSEYNEQFF.